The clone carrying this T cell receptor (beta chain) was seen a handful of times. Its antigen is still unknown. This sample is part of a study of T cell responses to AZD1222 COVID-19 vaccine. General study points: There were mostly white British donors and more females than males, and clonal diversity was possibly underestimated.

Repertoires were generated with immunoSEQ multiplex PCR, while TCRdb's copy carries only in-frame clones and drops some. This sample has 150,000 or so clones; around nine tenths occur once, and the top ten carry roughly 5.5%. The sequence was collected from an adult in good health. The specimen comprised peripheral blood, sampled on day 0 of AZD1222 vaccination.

This CDR3 reads CASSYSIGPTADTQYF. The CDR3 DNA reads as TGTGCCAGCAGTTACTCGATCGGACCCACTGCAGATACGCAGTATTTT. The rearrangement joins TRBV6-6 to TRBJ2-3, with no clear D. This CDR3 contains 16 residues. Trimming removed 0 bases at V and 4 bases at J, with 14 bases between. Germline CDR1 and CDR2: MNHNY and SVGAGI (reference sequence).